The entry below gives a single T cell receptor beta chain sequence along with its context. What it binds is unknown. The data originate from a study of OX40 agonist ivuxolimab in advanced cancers. The CDR3 covers 13 residues. Germline assignment: CDR1 SQVTM and CDR2 ANQGSEA. V lost 6 bases, J lost 1 base, and 12 bases lay in between. Clones were sequenced by immunoSEQ multiplex PCR, and TCRdb holds only the in-frame ones, with some missing. The table lists around 63,000 clones, 75% to 90% of them singletons. Study results and limitations: Circulating CD4+ and CD8+ T cells showed clonal expansion by week 6 at 0.1 to 3.0 mg/kg.

This chain joins TRBV29-1 and TRBJ1-1; the D gene is possibly TRBD1 (6 bases). The material was CD4+ or CD8+ T cells sorted from blood, obtained in a trial of the OX40 agonist ivuxolimab. This TCR came from an adult with an advanced solid tumor such as melanoma, head and neck, liver or kidney cancer. The CDR3 is CSVVDSPNTEAFF. DNA for the CDR3: TGCAGCGTCGTGGACAGCCCGAACACTGAAGCTTTCTTT.